Reported below is one T cell receptor (beta chain). Its antigen remains unknown. These data belong to a study of beta chain features in type 1 diabetes. Study-wide results and limits: A potential PCR bias toward shorter templates would be equal in patient and control samples. In type 1 diabetes patients, VDJ junctions had fewer insertions; deletions at these junctions were more frequent.

Via CD45RO/CCR7/CD25/CD127/CD95/CD27, cells of the CD4+ naive, central memory, regulatory and stem cell-like memory subsets were sorted. Sequenced material consisted of expressed TCRB transcripts (all of the isolated RNA was reverse transcribed). TCRdb keeps only in-frame clones here, not all; method: immunoSEQ multiplex PCR. The table shows thousands of clones, with 75% to 80% occurring only once. The V gene's germline CDR1 is MGHRA and CDR2 YSYEKL. The CDR3 sequence is 17 residues long. The V gene end was trimmed by 2 bases and the J gene end by 3 bases; junction bases not matched to a gene: 10. The chain links TRBV4-1 to TRBJ1-2, with 9 bases fitting TRBD1. Material for sequencing was Tregs from blood. This receptor was taken from a woman in her late teens or twenties in good health. The CDR3 DNA reads as TGCGCCAGCAGCCAACCGACTGCACAGGGGGCGGACTATGGCTACACCTTC. As protein: CASSQPTAQGADYGYTF.